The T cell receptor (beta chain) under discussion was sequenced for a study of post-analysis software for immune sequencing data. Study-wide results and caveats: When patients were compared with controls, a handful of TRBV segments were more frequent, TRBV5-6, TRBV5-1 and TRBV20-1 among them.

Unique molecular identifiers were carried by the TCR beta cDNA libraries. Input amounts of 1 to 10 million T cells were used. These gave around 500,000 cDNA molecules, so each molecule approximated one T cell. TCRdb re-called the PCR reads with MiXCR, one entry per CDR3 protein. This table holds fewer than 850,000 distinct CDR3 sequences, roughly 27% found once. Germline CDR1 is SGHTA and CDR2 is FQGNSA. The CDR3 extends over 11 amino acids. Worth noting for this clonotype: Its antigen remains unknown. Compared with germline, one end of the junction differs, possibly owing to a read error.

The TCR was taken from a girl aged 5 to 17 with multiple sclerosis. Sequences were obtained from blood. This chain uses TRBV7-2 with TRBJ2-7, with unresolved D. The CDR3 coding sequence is TGTGCCTGCAGCTTAGAGACCGAGCAGTACTTC. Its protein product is CACSLETEQYF.